This T cell receptor beta chain was sequenced during a study of blood T cell repertoires in COVID-19. This clone occurred once. Original methodology: Amplification from reference gene primers served as the basis for estimated nucleated cell counts. Method: immunoSEQ multiplex PCR; TCRdb's copy keeps in-frame clones and lacks some. From that table come the V and J calls and clone size; the DNA was used to work out D and trimming. The repertoire holds 55,000 or so clones, with around 87% as singletons. Those enrolled in Seattle joined during active infection and were followed longitudinally afterward. J was trimmed by 0 bases and V by 5 bases; bases with no gene match: 4. In germline, CDR1 is WSHSY, CDR2 SAAADI. This CDR3 has 15 residues.

The sequenced material came from peripheral blood. The V call is TRBV10-2, the J call TRBJ1-3, with TRBD1 matching over 7 bases. The sequence was collected from a woman aged 55-69 years with COVID-19, enrolled during active disease. The CDR3 nucleotides are TGCGCCAGCAGTCGGGACAGCCTCTCTGGAAACACCATATATTTT. Amino acid sequence: CASSRDSLSGNTIYF.